Reported below is one TCR beta chain. This sample is part of a study of cytomegalovirus exposure and HLA in healthy donors. The PCR had 60 Vbeta and 13 Jbeta primers. Libraries were prepared by immunoSEQ multiplex PCR; TCRdb keeps only in-frame clonotypes and omits some of them. The sample lists under 200,000 clones, around 79% occurring once. The CDR3 sequence is 13 residues long. V was clipped by 10 bases and J by 2 bases; unmatched bases: 5. Per germline, CDR1 MNHEY and CDR2 SMNVEV (reference sequence). V gene TRBV27 combines with J gene TRBJ1-5, with 7 positions matching TRBD1. The TCR comes from a woman in her forties in good health and CMV-seropositive. Sequenced sample: PBMCs. Here the CDR3 reads CANPGQRNQPQHF. In nucleotides, the CDR3 is TGTGCCAACCCGGGACAGCGCAATCAGCCCCAGCATTTT.